The clone carrying this T cell receptor beta chain was counted many times. The target antigen is unknown. Unsorted whole blood supplied the RNA, and germline DNA was extracted too. The template, about 540 ng total RNA, yielded TCR beta cDNA made with a constant-region primer. It was through three nested multiplex PCR rounds of slightly modified ARM-PCR that TCR beta libraries arose. The first two PCR rounds used TRBV1-TRBV30 primers with a Cbeta primer, roughly 10 cycles each. TCRdb reanalysed the multiplex PCR reads using MiXCR and keeps one entry per CDR3 protein. The sample consists of hundreds of thousands of distinct CDR3 sequences, almost 60% of them appearing once. This record belongs to a study of tumor-infiltrating lymphocytes in primary liver carcinoma. Study details: Patients had primary liver carcinoma treated by surgical resection.

Study-wide points: Tumors significantly exceeded blood in top-250-clone fraction (p = 0.039).

Germline CDR1 is SGHAT and CDR2 is FQNNGV. Trimming pared 1 base from V and 9 bases from J, leaving 16 bases between. The CDR3 is 15 residues long. This TCR came from a woman in her twenties or thirties with primary liver carcinoma and hepatitis B virus infection. Sequences were obtained from peripheral blood. This sequence joins TRBV11-2 and TRBJ2-1, with a tentative D call TRBD2 (5 bases). The CDR3 bases are TGTGCCAGCAGCTTAGTCTTCCAGCGCGGAGGTGAGCAGTTCTTC. Amino acids: CASSLVFQRGGEQFF.